This T cell receptor (beta chain) was recovered during a study of blood T cell repertoires in COVID-19. At the level of the study: T cells, B-cell-depleted T cells, or PBMCs provided the cDNA or gDNA that served as material.

In the original analysis: How many nucleated cells were present was estimated from reference gene primer amplification. Repertoires were generated with immunoSEQ multiplex PCR, while TCRdb's copy carries only in-frame clones and drops some. D and trimming were read from the DNA, whereas the V and J calls and clone size are those reported in that table. The table lists about 200,000 clones, roughly nine tenths of them singletons, with about 2% in the top ten. Germline values: CDR1 MGHRA, CDR2 YSYEKL. The length of the CDR3 is 15 residues. The V and J ends lost 0 bases and 10 bases respectively, with 16 bases between them.

This TCR came from a middle-aged man with active or convalescent COVID-19. Sample: peripheral blood. V gene TRBV4-1 combines with J gene TRBJ2-1; D perhaps matches TRBD2 (7 bases). CDR3 sequence reads: CASSQEGGGGGEQFF. The CDR3 region has the DNA TGCGCCAGCAGCCAAGAAGGCGGGGGCGGCGGGGAGCAGTTCTTC.